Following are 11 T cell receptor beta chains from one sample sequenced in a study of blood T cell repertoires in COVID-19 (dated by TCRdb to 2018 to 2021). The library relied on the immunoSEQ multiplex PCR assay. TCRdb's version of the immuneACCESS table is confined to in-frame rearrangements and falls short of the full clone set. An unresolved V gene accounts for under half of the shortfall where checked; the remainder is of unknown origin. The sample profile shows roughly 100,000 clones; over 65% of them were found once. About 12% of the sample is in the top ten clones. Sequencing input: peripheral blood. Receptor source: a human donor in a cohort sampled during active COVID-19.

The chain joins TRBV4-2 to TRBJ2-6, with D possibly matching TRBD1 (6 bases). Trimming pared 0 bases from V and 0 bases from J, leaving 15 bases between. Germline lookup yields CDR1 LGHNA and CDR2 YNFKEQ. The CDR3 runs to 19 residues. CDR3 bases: TGTGCCAGCAGCCAAGAGGGGGCGGGCCGAAGCTCTGGGGCCAACGTCCTGACTTTC. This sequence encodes CASSQEGAGRSSGANVLTF.

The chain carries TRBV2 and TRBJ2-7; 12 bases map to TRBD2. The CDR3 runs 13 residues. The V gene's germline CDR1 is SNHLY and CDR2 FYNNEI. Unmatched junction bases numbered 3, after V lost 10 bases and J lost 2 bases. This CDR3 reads CATGLAGTYEQYF. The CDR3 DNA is TGTGCCACCGGACTAGCGGGAACCTACGAGCAGTACTTC.

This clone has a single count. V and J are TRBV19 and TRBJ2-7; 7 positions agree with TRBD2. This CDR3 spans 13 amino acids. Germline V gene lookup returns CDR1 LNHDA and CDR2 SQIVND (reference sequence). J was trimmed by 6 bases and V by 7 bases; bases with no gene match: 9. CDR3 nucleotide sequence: TGTGCCAGTAAGGCGGGGGATAGTCGCGAGCAGTACTTC. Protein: CASKAGDSREQYF.

The CDR3 reads CASSRAPHGADTQYF. The CDR3 region has the DNA TGTGCCAGCAGCCGCGCCCCCCACGGAGCAGATACGCAGTATTTT. The rearrangement joins TRBV6-6 to TRBJ2-3; D ambiguous. The germline gives CDR1 MNHNY, CDR2 SVGAGI (reference sequence). Trimming shortened V by 6 bases and J by 4 bases, and 17 bases separated the two germline ends. The CDR3 length is 15 residues.

For the CDR3, the DNA is TGCGCCAGCAACTTAGCGGGGGGAGACTCCTACAATGAGCAGTTCTTC. It codes for CASNLAGGDSYNEQFF. The V gene is TRBV4-3, the J gene TRBJ2-1; 10 nucleotides line up with TRBD2. The CDR3 loop spans 16 amino acids. Germline CDR1 reads LGHNA; CDR2 reads YSLEER. V lost 7 bases and J lost 0; bases outside the gene matches: 6.

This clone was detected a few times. This chain's CDR3 is CASSKAGGTDTQYF. Here the CDR3 DNA reads TGTGCCAGTAGTAAAGCGGGGGGCACAGATACGCAGTATTTT. The chain uses TRBV19 and TRBJ2-3; TRBD2 aligns across 8 bases. Germline V lookup: CDR1 LNHDA, CDR2 SQIVND (reference sequence). This CDR3 comprises 14 residues. With 4 bases clipped from V and 1 base from J, the junction kept 1 base outside the gene matches.

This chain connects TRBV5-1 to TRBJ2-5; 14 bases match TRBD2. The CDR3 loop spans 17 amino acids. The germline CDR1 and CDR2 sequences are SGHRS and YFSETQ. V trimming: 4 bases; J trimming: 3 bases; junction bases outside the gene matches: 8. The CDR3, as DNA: TGCGCCAGCAGCCCTCCGGGACTAGCGGGGGCCAAAGAGACCCAGTACTTC. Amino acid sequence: CASSPPGLAGAKETQYF.

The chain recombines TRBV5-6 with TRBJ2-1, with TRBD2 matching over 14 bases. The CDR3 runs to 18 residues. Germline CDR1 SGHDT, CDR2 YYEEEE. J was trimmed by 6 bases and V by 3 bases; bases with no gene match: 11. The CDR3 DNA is TGTGCCAGCAGCTCCTTGAGTCGACTAGCGGGGGGGACCAATGAGCAGTTCTTC. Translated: CASSSLSRLAGGTNEQFF.

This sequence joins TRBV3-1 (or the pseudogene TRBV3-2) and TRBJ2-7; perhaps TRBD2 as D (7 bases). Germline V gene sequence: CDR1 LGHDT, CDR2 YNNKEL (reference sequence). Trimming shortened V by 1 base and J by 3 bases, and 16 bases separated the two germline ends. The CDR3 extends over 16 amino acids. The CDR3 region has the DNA TGTGCCAGCAGCCAAGCGTGGGCGGGGGCCTTCTACGAGCAGTACTTC. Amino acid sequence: CASSQAWAGAFYEQYF.

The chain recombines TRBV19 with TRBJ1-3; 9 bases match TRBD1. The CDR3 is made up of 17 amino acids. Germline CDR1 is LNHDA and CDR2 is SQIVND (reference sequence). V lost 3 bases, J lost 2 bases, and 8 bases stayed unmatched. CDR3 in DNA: TGTGCCAGTAGTATGAAGGGACAGGGAACTACTGGAAACACCATATATTTT. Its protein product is CASSMKGQGTTGNTIYF.

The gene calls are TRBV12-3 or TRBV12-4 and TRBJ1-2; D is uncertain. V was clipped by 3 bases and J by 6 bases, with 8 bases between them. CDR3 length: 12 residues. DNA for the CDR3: TGTGCCAGCAGTTTCAGAAAGAATGGCTACACCTTC. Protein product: CASSFRKNGYTF.